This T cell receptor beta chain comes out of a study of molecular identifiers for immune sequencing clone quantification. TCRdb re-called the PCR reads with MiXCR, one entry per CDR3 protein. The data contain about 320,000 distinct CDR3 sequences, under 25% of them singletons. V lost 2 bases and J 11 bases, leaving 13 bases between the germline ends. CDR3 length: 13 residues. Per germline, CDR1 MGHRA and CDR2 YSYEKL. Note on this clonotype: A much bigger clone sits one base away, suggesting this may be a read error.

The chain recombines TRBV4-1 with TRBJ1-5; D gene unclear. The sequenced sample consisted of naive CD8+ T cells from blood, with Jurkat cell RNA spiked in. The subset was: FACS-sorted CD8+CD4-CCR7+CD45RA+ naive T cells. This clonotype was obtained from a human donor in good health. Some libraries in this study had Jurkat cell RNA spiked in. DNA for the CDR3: TGCGCCAGCAGCCAACGGACCTTTGAGGCCCAGCATTTT. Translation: CASSQRTFEAQHF.